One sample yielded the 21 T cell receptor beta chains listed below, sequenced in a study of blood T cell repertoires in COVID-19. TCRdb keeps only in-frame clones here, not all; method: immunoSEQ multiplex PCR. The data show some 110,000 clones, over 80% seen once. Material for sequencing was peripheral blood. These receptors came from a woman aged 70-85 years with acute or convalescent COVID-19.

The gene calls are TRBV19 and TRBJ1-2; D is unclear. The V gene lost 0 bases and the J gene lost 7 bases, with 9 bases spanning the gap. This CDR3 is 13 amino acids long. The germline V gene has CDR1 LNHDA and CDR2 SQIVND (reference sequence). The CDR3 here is CASSIDPGGGYTF. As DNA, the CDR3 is TGTGCCAGTAGTATAGATCCCGGCGGTGGCTACACCTTC. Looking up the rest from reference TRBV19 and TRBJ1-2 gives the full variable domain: DGGITQSPKYLFRKEGQNVTLSCEQNLNHDAMYWYRQDPGQGLRLIYYSQIVNDFQKGDIAEGYSVSREKKESFPLTVTSAQKNPTAFYLCASSIDPGGGYTFGSGTRLTVV.

CDR3 nucleotides: TGTGCCTGGAGTCCGCAGGGGGCCCAAGAGACCCAGTACTTC. This gives the protein CAWSPQGAQETQYF. The chain is built from TRBV30 and TRBJ2-5, with 8 bases aligning to TRBD1. Looked up from germline, CDR1 is GTSNPN and CDR2 is SVGIG (reference sequence). The CDR3 is 14 residues long. V dropped 2 bases and J dropped 1; count of bases not matched to a gene: 3. Full variable domain (remainder filled in from reference TRBV30 and TRBJ2-5): SQTIHQWPATLVQPVGSPLSLECTVEGTSNPNLYWYRQAAGRGLQLLFYSVGIGQISSEVPQNLSASRPQDRQFILSSKKLLLSDSGFYLCAWSPQGAQETQYFGPGTRLLVL.

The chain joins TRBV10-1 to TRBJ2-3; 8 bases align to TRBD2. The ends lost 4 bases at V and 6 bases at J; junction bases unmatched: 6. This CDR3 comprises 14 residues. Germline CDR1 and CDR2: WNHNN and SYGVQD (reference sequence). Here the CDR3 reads CASSGGLAADTQYF. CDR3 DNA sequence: TGCGCCAGCAGTGGCGGACTAGCCGCGGATACGCAGTATTTT.

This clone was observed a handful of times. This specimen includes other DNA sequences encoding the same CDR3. Here the CDR3 reads CASSLTGTGRYEQYF. The CDR3 DNA is TGCGCCAGCAGCCTCACCGGGACAGGTCGCTACGAGCAGTACTTC. The rearrangement links TRBV5-1 to TRBJ2-7; 8 positions agree with TRBD1. The junction had 9 bases not matched to a gene; V was cut back by 4 bases and J by 3 bases. The CDR3 sequence is 15 residues long. CDR1 and CDR2 from the germline V gene are SGHRS and YFSETQ.

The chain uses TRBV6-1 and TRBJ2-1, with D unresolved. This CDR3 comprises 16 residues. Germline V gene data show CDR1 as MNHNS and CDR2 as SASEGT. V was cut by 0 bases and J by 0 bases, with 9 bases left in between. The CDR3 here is CASSEAWPVSYNEQFF. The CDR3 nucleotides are TGTGCCAGCAGTGAAGCATGGCCAGTCTCCTACAATGAGCAGTTCTTC.

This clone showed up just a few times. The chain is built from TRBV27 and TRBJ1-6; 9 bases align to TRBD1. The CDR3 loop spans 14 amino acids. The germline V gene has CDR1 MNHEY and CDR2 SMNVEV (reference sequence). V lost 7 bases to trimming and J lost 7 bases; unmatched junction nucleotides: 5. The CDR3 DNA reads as TGTGCCAGCAAAAGCGGACAGGGGAATTCACCCCTCCACTTT. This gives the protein CASKSGQGNSPLHF.

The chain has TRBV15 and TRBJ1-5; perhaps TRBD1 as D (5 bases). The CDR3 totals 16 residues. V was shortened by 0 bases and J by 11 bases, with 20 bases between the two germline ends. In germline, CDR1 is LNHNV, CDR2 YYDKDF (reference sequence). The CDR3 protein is CATSRDLKADNWAQHF. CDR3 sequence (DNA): TGTGCCACCAGCAGAGATCTGAAGGCGGACAATTGGGCCCAGCATTTT.

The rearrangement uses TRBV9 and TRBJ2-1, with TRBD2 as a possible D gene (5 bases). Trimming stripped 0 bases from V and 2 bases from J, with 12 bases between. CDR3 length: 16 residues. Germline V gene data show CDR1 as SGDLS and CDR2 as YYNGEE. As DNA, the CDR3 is TGTGCCAGCAGCGTAGAGTTACTAGGCGCCTACAATGAGCAGTTCTTC. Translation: CASSVELLGAYNEQFF.

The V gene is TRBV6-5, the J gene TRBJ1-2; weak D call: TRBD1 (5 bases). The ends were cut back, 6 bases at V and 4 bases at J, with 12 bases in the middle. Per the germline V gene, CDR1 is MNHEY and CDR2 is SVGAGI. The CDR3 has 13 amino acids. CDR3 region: CASSSGRAYGYTF. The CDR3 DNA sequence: TGTGCCAGCAGCTCAGGCAGGGCCTATGGCTACACCTTC.

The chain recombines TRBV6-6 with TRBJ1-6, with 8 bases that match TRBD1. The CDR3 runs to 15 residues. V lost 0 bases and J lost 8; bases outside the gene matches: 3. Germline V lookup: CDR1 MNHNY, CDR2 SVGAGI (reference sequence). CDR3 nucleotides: TGTGCCAGCAGTTACTCGTCAGGGGGCGATTCACCCCTCCACTTT. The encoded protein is CASSYSSGGDSPLHF.

In DNA form, the CDR3 reads TGTGCCAGCAGCTTAAGGAGACAGGGAGGAAACACTGAAGCTTTCTTT. It codes for CASSLRRQGGNTEAFF. The V and J genes are TRBV7-8 and TRBJ1-1; the match to TRBD1 covers 7 bases. After removal of 2 bases from V and 2 bases from J, the junction contained 8 bases not matched to a gene. CDR3 length equals 16 residues. Germline V gives CDR1 SGHVS, CDR2 FQNEAQ.

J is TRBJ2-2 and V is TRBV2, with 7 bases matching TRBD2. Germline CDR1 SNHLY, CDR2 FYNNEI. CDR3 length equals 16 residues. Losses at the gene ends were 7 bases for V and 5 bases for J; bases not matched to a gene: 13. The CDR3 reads CASTNSAGVGTGELFF. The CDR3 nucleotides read TGTGCCAGCACTAACAGCGCGGGGGTAGGGACCGGGGAGCTGTTTTTT. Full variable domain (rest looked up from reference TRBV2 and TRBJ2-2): EPEVTQTPSHQVTQMGQEVILRCVPISNHLYFYWYRQILGQKVEFLVSFYNNEISEKSEIFDDQFSVERPDGSNFTLKIRSTKLEDSAMYFCASTNSAGVGTGELFFGEGSRLTVL.

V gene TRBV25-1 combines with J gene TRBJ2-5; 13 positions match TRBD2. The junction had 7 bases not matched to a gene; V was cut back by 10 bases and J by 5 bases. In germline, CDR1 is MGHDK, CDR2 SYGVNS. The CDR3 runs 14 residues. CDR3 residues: CATGLAGELETQYF. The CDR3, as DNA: TGTGCCACCGGACTAGCGGGGGAGCTGGAGACCCAGTACTTC.

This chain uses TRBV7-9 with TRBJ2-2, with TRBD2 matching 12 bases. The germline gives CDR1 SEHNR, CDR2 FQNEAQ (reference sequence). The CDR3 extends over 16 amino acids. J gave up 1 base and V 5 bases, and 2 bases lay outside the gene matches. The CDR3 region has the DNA TGTGCCAGCAGCCGGACTAGCGGGATGAACACCGGGGAGCTGTTTTTT. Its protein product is CASSRTSGMNTGELFF. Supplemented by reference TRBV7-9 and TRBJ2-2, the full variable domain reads DTGVSQNPRHKITKRGQNVTFRCDPISEHNRLYWYRQTLGQGPEFLTYFQNEAQLEKSRLLSDRFSAERPKGSFSTLEIQRTEQGDSAMYLCASSRTSGMNTGELFFGEGSRLTVL.

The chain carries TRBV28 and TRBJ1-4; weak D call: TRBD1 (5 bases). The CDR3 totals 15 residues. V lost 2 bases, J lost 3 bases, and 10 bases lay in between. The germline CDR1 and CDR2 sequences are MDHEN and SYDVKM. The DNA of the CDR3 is TGTGCCAGCAGTTTAGCAGGGATGGCTAATGAAAAACTGTTTTTT. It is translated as CASSLAGMANEKLFF.

Written as DNA, the CDR3 is TGTGCCAGCAGCTTAATGGCAGGGGACGTTGGCTACACCTTC. Its translation is CASSLMAGDVGYTF. J is TRBJ1-2 and V is TRBV7-3, with D maybe TRBD1 (6 bases). The CDR3 covers 14 residues. The germline gives CDR1 SGHTA, CDR2 FQGTGA. The ends were cut back, 1 base at V and 7 bases at J, with 13 bases in the middle.

The CDR3 DNA reads as TGTGCCAGCAGCAGGGGACAGGAGAATTATTCACCCCTCCACTTT. It specifies CASSRGQENYSPLHF. The V call is TRBV5-6, the J call TRBJ1-6; 8 nucleotides agree with TRBD1. The CDR3 spans 15 residues. Trimming removed 4 bases from V and 8 bases from J; junction bases left unmatched: 8. Germline CDR1 is SGHDT and CDR2 is YYEEEE. Together with reference TRBV5-6 and TRBJ1-6, the CDR3 gives the full variable domain: DAGVTQSPTHLIKTRGQQVTLRCSPKSGHDTVSWYQQALGQGPQFIFQYYEEEERQRGNFPDRFSGHQFPNYSSELNVNALLLGDSALYLCASSRGQENYSPLHFGNGTRLTVT.

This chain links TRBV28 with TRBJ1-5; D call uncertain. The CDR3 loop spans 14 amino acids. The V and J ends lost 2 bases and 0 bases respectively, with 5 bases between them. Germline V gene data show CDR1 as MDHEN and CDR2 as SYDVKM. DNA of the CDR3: TGTGCCAGCAGTTTAGGGAGTAGCAATCAGCCCCAGCATTTT. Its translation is CASSLGSSNQPQHF.

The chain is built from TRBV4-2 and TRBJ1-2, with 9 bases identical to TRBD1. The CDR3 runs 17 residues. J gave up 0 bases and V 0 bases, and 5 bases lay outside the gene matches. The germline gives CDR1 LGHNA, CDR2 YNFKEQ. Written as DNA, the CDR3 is TGTGCCAGCAGCCAAGATGACACAGGGGGCGCTAACTATGGCTACACCTTC. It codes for CASSQDDTGGANYGYTF.

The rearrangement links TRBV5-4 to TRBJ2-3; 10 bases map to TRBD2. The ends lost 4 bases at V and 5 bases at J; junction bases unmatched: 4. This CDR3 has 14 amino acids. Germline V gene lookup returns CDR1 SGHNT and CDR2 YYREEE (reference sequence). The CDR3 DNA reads TGTGCCAGCAGCCCGGGACTAGCGAGAGATACGCAGTATTTT. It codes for CASSPGLARDTQYF.

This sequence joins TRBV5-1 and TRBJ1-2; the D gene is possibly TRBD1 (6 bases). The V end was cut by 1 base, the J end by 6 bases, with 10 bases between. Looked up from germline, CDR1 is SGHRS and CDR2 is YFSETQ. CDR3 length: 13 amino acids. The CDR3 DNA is TGCGCCAGCAGCTTGAGGACAGCCGATGGCTACACCTTC. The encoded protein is CASSLRTADGYTF.